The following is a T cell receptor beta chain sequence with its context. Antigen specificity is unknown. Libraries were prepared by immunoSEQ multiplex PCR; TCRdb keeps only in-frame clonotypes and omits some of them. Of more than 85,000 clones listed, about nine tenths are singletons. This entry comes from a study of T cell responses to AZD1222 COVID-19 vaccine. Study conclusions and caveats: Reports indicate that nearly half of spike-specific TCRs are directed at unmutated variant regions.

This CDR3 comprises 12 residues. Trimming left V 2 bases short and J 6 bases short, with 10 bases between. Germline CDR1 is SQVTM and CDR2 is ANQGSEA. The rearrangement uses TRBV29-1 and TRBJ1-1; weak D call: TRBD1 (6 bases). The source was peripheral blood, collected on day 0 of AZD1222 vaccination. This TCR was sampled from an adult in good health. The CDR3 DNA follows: TGCAGCGTTGAACAACAGGGTTCTGAAGCTTTCTTT. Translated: CSVEQQGSEAFF.